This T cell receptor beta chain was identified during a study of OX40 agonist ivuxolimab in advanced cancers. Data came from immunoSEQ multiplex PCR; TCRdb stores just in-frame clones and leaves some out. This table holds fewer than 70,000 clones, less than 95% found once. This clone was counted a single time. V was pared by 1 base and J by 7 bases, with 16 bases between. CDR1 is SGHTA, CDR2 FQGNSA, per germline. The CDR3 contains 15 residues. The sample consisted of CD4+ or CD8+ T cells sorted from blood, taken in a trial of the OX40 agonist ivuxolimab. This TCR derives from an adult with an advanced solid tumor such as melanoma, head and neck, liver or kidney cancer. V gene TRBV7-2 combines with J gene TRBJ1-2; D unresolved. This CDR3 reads CASSLDGRLLGGYTF. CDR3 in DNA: TGTGCCAGCAGCTTAGACGGGCGTCTATTGGGTGGCTACACCTTC.